This TCR beta chain was found in a study of somatic mutations in cytotoxic T cells in rheumatoid arthritis. Study summary: After diagnosis, patient blood (30 ml EDTA) was drawn right away, before any treatment was given. Study-level points and caveats: With age, CD8+ clonality increased in rheumatoid arthritis patients, whereas no such increase appeared in healthy controls.

Sequencing was performed with immunoSEQ multiplex PCR; in TCRdb, only in-frame clones are kept and a portion is missing. The sample carries roughly 3,900 clones, approximately 93% recorded once. V was trimmed by 4 bases and J by 4 bases, leaving 23 bases between them. The CDR3 spans 17 residues. In germline, CDR1 is SGHRS, CDR2 YFSETQ. With respect to this clone: Its matching antigen is unknown.

The sequenced material came from CD8+ T cells sorted from blood. The V call is TRBV5-1, the J call TRBJ1-1; possible D gene TRBD1, 5 bases. The sequence was collected from a woman in her sixties with rheumatoid arthritis. The CDR3 nucleotides are TGCGCCAGCAGCCAAGATATAGGGGCAGTCCGCGGCACTGAAGCTTTCTTT. Its protein is CASSQDIGAVRGTEAFF.